This is a list of T cell receptor beta chains from one sample in a study of blood T cell repertoires in COVID-19. Only in-frame clones appear in the TCRdb table, and some are missing; sequencing was by immunoSEQ multiplex PCR. The table records around 160,000 clones, 70% to 90% of them present only once. What was sequenced was peripheral blood. The receptors were gathered from a man aged 60 to 75 with acute or convalescent COVID-19. Both conserved end residues are part of each CDR3. The order of the fields is V gene, D gene, J gene, clone size, CDR3 protein, CDR3 DNA. A D gene is named only where the DNA matches it firmly. Not every row has a clone size; where given, it reads once, few, many or a size class.

>TRBV28|TRBD1|TRBJ2-6|.
CASSYTGTGYSGANVLTF
TGTGCCAGCAGCTATACCGGGACAGGGTACTCTGGGGCCAACGTCCTGACTTTC
>TRBV7-6|TRBD2|TRBJ2-1|.
CASSGLWGLAGKGNEQFF
TGTGCCAGCAGCGGGCTATGGGGACTAGCGGGGAAGGGTAATGAGCAGTTCTTC
>TRBV4-1|TRBD2|TRBJ2-5|.
CASSPGTSGRAAETQYF
TGCGCCAGCAGCCCCGGGACTAGCGGGAGGGCCGCGGAGACCCAGTACTTC
>TRBV19|.|TRBJ1-1|once
CASSIGAGESFF
TGTGCCAGTAGTATCGGAGCGGGAGAATCTTTCTTT
>TRBV7-9|.|TRBJ2-1|.
CATQRLLNNNEQFF
TGTGCCACCCAGCGGCTATTAAATAACAATGAGCAGTTCTTC
>TRBV30|TRBD1|TRBJ1-5|.
CAWSGDSIHSNQPQHF
TGTGCCTGGAGTGGGGACAGCATCCATAGCAATCAGCCCCAGCATTTT
>TRBV11-2|.|TRBJ1-3|.
CASSSRLTSGNTIYF
TGTGCCAGCAGCTCCCGACTGACCTCTGGAAACACCATATATTTT
>TRBV5-4|.|TRBJ2-1|.
CASSPPGARAKGNEQFF
TGTGCCAGCAGCCCCCCGGGAGCACGTGCTAAAGGCAATGAGCAGTTCTTC
>TRBV7-3|.|TRBJ2-3|.
CASSLNQSPDTQYF
TGTGCCAGCAGCTTAAATCAGTCCCCAGATACGCAGTATTTT
>TRBV6-2/TRBV6-3|TRBD2|TRBJ2-1|.
CASSYSSSSGSYNEQFF
TGTGCCAGCAGTTACTCTAGCTCTAGCGGCTCCTACAATGAGCAGTTCTTC
>TRBV28|TRBD1|TRBJ1-4|.
CASSQSGTEREKLFF
TGTGCCAGCAGTCAGTCCGGGACAGAGAGGGAAAAACTGTTTTTT
>TRBV5-4|.|TRBJ2-3|.
CASMPGAFSTDTQYF
TGTGCCAGCATGCCGGGTGCATTTAGCACAGATACGCAGTATTTT
>TRBV11-2|.|TRBJ1-4|.
CASSSRGPVNEKLFF
TGTGCCAGCAGCTCTCGAGGGCCGGTAAATGAAAAACTGTTTTTT
>TRBV19|TRBD2|TRBJ2-3|.
CASGTRRRDTQYF
TGTGCCAGTGGGACTAGGAGGAGGGATACGCAGTATTTT
>TRBV7-9|TRBD2|TRBJ2-5|.
CASSPGLAGQETQYF
TGTGCCAGCAGCCCGGGACTAGCGGGACAAGAGACCCAGTACTTC
>TRBV2|.|TRBJ2-3|.
CASVNQAGYTDTQYF
TGTGCCAGCGTCAATCAGGCGGGCTACACAGATACGCAGTATTTT
>TRBV28|.|TRBJ2-1|.
CASSSGTRQKFF
TGTGCCAGCAGCTCAGGGACACGCCAAAAGTTCTTC
>TRBV6-5|.|TRBJ1-5|once
CASSYDSYNQPQHF
TGTGCCAGCAGTTACGACAGCTACAATCAGCCCCAGCATTTT
>TRBV5-1|TRBD1|TRBJ2-7|.
CASSADGTGGEEQYF
TGCGCCAGCAGCGCGGATGGGACAGGGGGTGAAGAGCAGTACTTC
>TRBV6-5|.|TRBJ2-7|once
CASSSQVVKYF
TGTGCCAGCAGCTCACAGGTGGTGAAGTACTTC
>TRBV28|.|TRBJ1-2|.
CASSLVDTLSYGYTF
TGTGCCAGCAGTTTAGTGGACACCTTAAGCTATGGCTACACCTTC
>TRBV10-1|TRBD1|TRBJ1-1|.
CASNDRANTEAFF
TGCGCCAGTAACGACAGGGCGAACACTGAAGCTTTCTTT
>TRBV2|.|TRBJ2-3|.
CASSVEVLTTNTQYF
TGTGCCAGCAGTGTTGAGGTCCTAACCACTAATACGCAGTATTTT
>TRBV6-5|TRBD1|TRBJ1-5|.
CASRSQGGGNQPQHF
TGTGCCAGCAGATCCCAGGGGGGCGGCAATCAGCCCCAGCATTTT
>TRBV7-8|TRBD2|TRBJ2-5|.
CASSLARRLAGEETQYF
TGTGCCAGCAGCTTAGCGAGGCGACTAGCGGGAGAGGAGACCCAGTACTTC
>TRBV30|.|TRBJ1-6|.
CAWSEGPEGSPLHF
TGTGCCTGGAGTGAAGGGCCAGAGGGTTCACCCCTCCACTTT
>TRBV7-3|TRBD2|TRBJ2-1|.
CASRPGTSALSSYNEQFF
TGTGCCAGCAGGCCAGGGACTAGCGCCCTTAGCTCCTACAATGAGCAGTTCTTC
>TRBV30|.|TRBJ1-2|.
CASSGGQLYGYTF
TGTGCCTCCAGCGGGGGTCAGCTCTATGGCTACACCTTC
>TRBV12-3/TRBV12-4|.|TRBJ1-2|.
CASSLGGSYGYTF
TGTGCCAGCAGCCTTGGCGGGAGCTATGGCTACACCTTC
>TRBV10-3|.|TRBJ2-3|.
CAISGGQHTDTQYF
TGTGCCATCAGTGGAGGACAACACACAGATACGCAGTATTTT
>TRBV27|TRBD2|TRBJ2-1|.
CASSRTSGRRNEQFF
TGTGCCAGCAGTAGGACTAGCGGGAGGCGCAATGAGCAGTTCTTC
>TRBV2|TRBD1|TRBJ2-1|.
CASSDPGQGIADEQFF
TGTGCCAGCAGTGACCCGGGACAGGGAATCGCCGATGAGCAGTTCTTC
>TRBV2|TRBD1|TRBJ1-5|.
CASRSDRGGQPQHF
TGTGCCAGCAGAAGTGACAGGGGCGGTCAGCCCCAGCATTTT
>TRBV27|TRBD1|TRBJ1-6|.
CASSSRDRGGPLHF
TGTGCCAGCAGTTCACGGGACAGGGGTGGACCCCTCCACTTT
>TRBV5-8|TRBD2|TRBJ2-1|.
CASSPGLAGGPYNEQFF
TGTGCCAGCAGCCCGGGACTAGCGGGAGGACCCTACAATGAGCAGTTCTTC
>TRBV27|.|TRBJ2-7|few
CASRAGFYEQYF
TGTGCCAGCAGGGCGGGATTCTACGAGCAGTACTTC
>TRBV19|.|TRBJ1-5|.
CASSMRQAGQPQHF
TGTGCCAGTAGTATGAGGCAAGCGGGGCAGCCCCAGCATTTT
>TRBV27|TRBD1|TRBJ2-7|.
CASSLGTGGNYEQYF
TGTGCCAGCAGTCTCGGGACAGGGGGCAACTACGAGCAGTACTTC
>TRBV5-1|.|TRBJ2-2|.
CASSLPTGTGELFF
TGCGCCAGCAGCTTACCGACGGGCACCGGGGAGCTGTTTTTT
>TRBV27|.|TRBJ2-1|.
CASSPRGAGTYNEQFF
TGTGCCAGCAGTCCCAGGGGAGCGGGAACCTACAATGAGCAGTTCTTC
>TRBV5-1|TRBD2|TRBJ2-1|.
CASSLGGSSYNEQFF
TGCGCCAGCAGCTTAGGCGGGAGCTCCTACAATGAGCAGTTCTTC
>TRBV7-8|TRBD2|TRBJ2-1|.
CASISRGGSDNEQFF
TGTGCCAGCATATCTAGAGGCGGGAGCGACAATGAGCAGTTCTTC
>TRBV19|.|TRBJ2-2|.
CASQGSSWTGELFF
TGTGCCAGTCAGGGGAGTTCGTGGACCGGGGAGCTGTTTTTT
>TRBV27|.|TRBJ1-2|.
CATSQGGGNYGYTF
TGTGCCACCTCCCAAGGGGGGGGCAACTATGGCTACACCTTC
>TRBV29-1|.|TRBJ2-5|.
CSVETGQADGRNLAETQYF
TGCAGCGTCGAAACGGGACAGGCCGACGGGAGGAATCTAGCGGAGACCCAGTACTTC
>TRBV5-1|TRBD1|TRBJ1-2|once
CASSLVSRGGGRGYTF
TGCGCCAGCAGCTTGGTCTCACGAGGGGGCGGACGAGGCTACACCTTC
>TRBV9|TRBD2|TRBJ2-3|.
CASSRGGFATDTQYF
TGTGCCAGCAGCCGCGGGGGATTCGCCACAGATACGCAGTATTTT
>TRBV2|TRBD1|TRBJ2-2|.
CASRKQTGANTGELFF
TGTGCCAGCAGAAAACAGACAGGGGCGAACACCGGGGAGCTGTTTTTT
>TRBV27|.|TRBJ1-1|.
CASRAQAMNTEAFF
TGTGCCAGCAGGGCACAGGCCATGAACACTGAAGCTTTCTTT
>TRBV7-2|.|TRBJ1-1|.
CASSRVRDTEAFF
TGTGCCAGCAGCCGGGTCCGGGACACTGAAGCTTTCTTT
>TRBV4-2|TRBD1|TRBJ2-2|.
CASSQERQGPGELFF
TGTGCCAGCAGCCAAGAAAGACAGGGCCCCGGGGAGCTGTTTTTT
>TRBV29-1|.|TRBJ1-1|.
CSAGRDGEAFF
TGTAGCGCCGGGAGGGACGGTGAAGCTTTCTTT
>TRBV10-3|.|TRBJ2-7|few
CAISAPSSYEQYF
TGTGCCATCAGTGCCCCGAGCTCCTACGAGCAGTACTTC
>TRBV7-7|TRBD1|TRBJ2-1|.
CASSLTTGGGYNEQFF
TGTGCCAGCAGCTTAACGACAGGGGGAGGCTACAATGAGCAGTTCTTC